Each of the 19 T cell receptor beta chains below was sequenced from the same sample in a study of blood T cell repertoires in COVID-19. Using immunoSEQ multiplex PCR, the repertoire was profiled, and TCRdb retains in-frame clones only, with some absent. Of approximately 270,000 clones listed, about 90% are singletons. Sequencing was performed on PBMCs or T cells enriched from blood (not recorded which). The receptors were gathered from a woman in her twenties or thirties with acute COVID-19.

The chain recombines TRBV4-1 with TRBJ2-2; the match to TRBD1 covers 9 bases. Germline V CDR1 and CDR2: MGHRA, YSYEKL. This CDR3 region has 15 residues. With V trimmed by 6 bases and J by 4 bases, 6 bases remained unmatched. CDR3 sequence reads: CASSPGTGTTGELFF. The CDR3, as DNA: TGCGCCAGCAGTCCCGGGACAGGGACCACCGGGGAGCTGTTTTTT.

The chain couples TRBV19 to TRBJ1-1; TRBD1 matches at 9 bases. The germline V gene encodes CDR1 LNHDA and CDR2 SQIVND (reference sequence). Trimming took 7 bases from V and 3 from J; bases not matched to a gene: 6. The CDR3 spans 14 residues. The CDR3 DNA reads as TGTGCCAGTAAGAGGACAGGGGTTGACACTGAAGCTTTCTTT. Protein product: CASKRTGVDTEAFF.

The V call is TRBV3-1 (or the pseudogene TRBV3-2), the J call TRBJ2-7, with TRBD2 identical over 11 bases. CDR1 and CDR2 (germline): LGHDT, YNNKEL (reference sequence). The CDR3 has 14 residues. V dropped 5 bases and J dropped 3; count of bases not matched to a gene: 3. The CDR3 sequence is CASSSSGRVYEQYF. In DNA, the CDR3 is TGTGCCAGCAGCAGTAGCGGGAGGGTCTACGAGCAGTACTTC.

The chain joins TRBV5-8 to TRBJ2-2, with D maybe TRBD1 (6 bases). The germline gives CDR1 SGHTS, CDR2 YDEGEE. There are 14 residues in the CDR3. The V end lost 5 bases, the J end lost 1 base, and 9 bases lay between the germline ends. CDR3 sequence: CASRGRGNTGELFF. CDR3 sequence (DNA): TGTGCCAGCAGAGGCAGGGGGAACACCGGGGAGCTGTTTTTT.

The chain recombines TRBV18 with TRBJ2-3; maybe TRBD2 (6 bases). The CDR3 spans 14 residues. V lost 4 bases to trimming and J lost 4 bases, with 12 bases between them. The germline CDR1 and CDR2 sequences are KGHSH and LQKENI. CDR3 sequence: CASSRMRDSDTQYF. CDR3 in DNA: TGTGCCAGCTCACGGATGCGGGACTCAGATACGCAGTATTTT.

The CDR3 DNA reads TGTGCCAGCAGCTTAGCAGGGACTAGCGGGAACACAGATACGCAGTATTTT. Translating it yields CASSLAGTSGNTDTQYF. This rearrangement joins TRBV7-8 to TRBJ2-3; 13 bases map to TRBD2. The CDR3 contains 17 residues. Germline trimming cut 0 bases from V and 2 bases from J; bases unmatched to any gene: 2. Germline loops: CDR1 SGHVS, CDR2 FQNEAQ. The whole variable domain, remainder taken from reference TRBV7-8 and TRBJ2-3, is GAGVSQSPRYKVAKRGQDVALRCDPISGHVSLFWYQQALGQGPEFLTYFQNEAQLDKSGLPSDRFFAERPEGSVSTLKIQRTQQEDSAVYLCASSLAGTSGNTDTQYFGPGTRLTVL.

The chain has TRBV6-5 and TRBJ2-7; weak D call: TRBD1 (6 bases). CDR1 is MNHEY and CDR2 is SVGAGI in the germline V gene. The CDR3 is 14 amino acids. Trimming took off 6 bases at V and 1 base at J, with 13 bases between the two ends. The CDR3 region has the DNA TGTGCCAGCAGCGCTGTGACAGGATCCTACGAGCAGTACTTC. Translation: CASSAVTGSYEQYF.

The V and J genes are TRBV7-3 and TRBJ2-5; tentatively, D is TRBD1 (6 bases). The CDR3 has 16 amino acids. V shed 1 base and J shed 2 bases, with 14 bases lying between them. The germline gives CDR1 SGHTA, CDR2 FQGTGA. The chain's CDR3 is CASSLNPPGHQETQYF. The CDR3 DNA is TGTGCCAGCAGCTTAAACCCGCCGGGACATCAAGAGACCCAGTACTTC.

The chain uses TRBV5-4 and TRBJ2-7, with TRBD2 matching 14 bases. Germline values: CDR1 SGHNT, CDR2 YYREEE (reference sequence). V lost 6 bases and J lost 5; bases outside the gene matches: 1. This CDR3 contains 13 residues. The CDR3 coding sequence is TGTGCCAGCACGGGACTAGCGGGAGACGAGCAGTACTTC. As protein: CASTGLAGDEQYF.

This chain connects TRBV24-1 to TRBJ2-3; 10 bases map to TRBD2. V shed 1 base, J shed 3 bases, and the junction held 3 bases outside the gene matches. The germline gives CDR1 KGHDR, CDR2 SFDVKD. The CDR3 covers 16 residues. The CDR3: CATSDFLTSGTDTQYF. In DNA, the CDR3 is TGTGCCACCAGTGATTTCCTGACTAGCGGGACAGATACGCAGTATTTT.

The genes are TRBV28 and TRBJ1-5, with unresolved D. Trimming took off 3 bases at V and 7 bases at J, with 7 bases between the two ends. Germline V gene sequence: CDR1 MDHEN, CDR2 SYDVKM. The CDR3 length is 12 residues. CDR3 nucleotides: TGTGCCAGCAGTTTTTCCCAACAGCCCCAGCATTTT. As protein: CASSFSQQPQHF.

V gene TRBV23-1 combines with J gene TRBJ2-3; TRBD2 agrees at 7 bases. TRBV23-1 is an ORF for which the function is uncertain. The CDR3 spans 18 residues. The junction had 13 bases not matched to a gene; V was cut back by 2 bases and J by 2 bases. CDR3 loop: CASSQIRDYLGYTDTQYF. The CDR3 region has the DNA TGCGCCAGCAGTCAAATTCGGGACTATTTGGGATACACAGATACGCAGTATTTT.

This chain joins TRBV18 and TRBJ2-1; no definite D call. This CDR3 is built from 15 residues. Germline V gene data show CDR1 as KGHSH and CDR2 as LQKENI. V dropped 3 bases and J dropped 4 bases, with 13 bases sitting between them. CDR3 in amino acids: CASSPLAEEYNEQFF. CDR3 sequence (DNA): TGTGCCAGCTCACCGTTGGCCGAAGAATACAATGAGCAGTTCTTC. The full variable domain, rest sourced from reference TRBV18 and TRBJ2-1, is NAGVMQNPRHLVRRRGQEARLRCSPMKGHSHVYWYRQLPEEGLKFMVYLQKENIIDESGMPKERFSAEFPKEGPSILRIQQVVRGDSAAYFCASSPLAEEYNEQFFGPGTRLTVL.

With respect to this clone: Other DNA sequences in the same sample also yield this CDR3. CDR3 amino acids: CAWSGGGNQPQHF. The CDR3, as DNA: TGTGCCTGGAGCGGCGGGGGGAATCAGCCCCAGCATTTT. The chain couples TRBV30 to TRBJ1-5; weak D call: TRBD1 (5 bases). The CDR3 extends over 13 amino acids. V was trimmed by 3 bases and J by 4 bases, leaving 10 bases between them. CDR1 and CDR2 from the germline V gene are GTSNPN and SVGIG (reference sequence).

The chain combines TRBV29-1 with TRBJ2-5; 7 bases are a match to TRBD2. V lost 7 bases, J lost 2 bases, and 4 bases stayed unmatched. There are 12 residues in the CDR3. Germline V gene lookup returns CDR1 SQVTM and CDR2 ANQGSEA. CDR3 bases: TGCAGCGGCAAGCGGGAACAAGAGACCCAGTACTTC. Its translation is CSGKREQETQYF.

The V and J genes are TRBV28 and TRBJ2-7; D is possibly TRBD1 (6 bases). Per the germline V gene, CDR1 is MDHEN and CDR2 is SYDVKM. V was trimmed by 5 bases and J by 2 bases, leaving 16 bases between them. The CDR3 spans 15 residues. The CDR3 is CASSPHLRDTYEQYF. CDR3 in DNA: TGTGCCAGCAGTCCACACCTCCGGGACACCTACGAGCAGTACTTC. The full variable domain, rest sourced from reference TRBV28 and TRBJ2-7, is DVKVTQSSRYLVKRTGEKVFLECVQDMDHENMFWYRQDPGLGLRLIYFSYDVKMKEKGDIPEGYSVSREKKERFSLILESASTNQTSMYLCASSPHLRDTYEQYFGPGTRLTVT.

J is TRBJ2-7 and V is TRBV5-4; 11 bases align to TRBD2. Unmatched junction bases numbered 6, after V lost 4 bases and J lost 3 bases. CDR1 and CDR2 from the germline V gene are SGHNT and YYREEE (reference sequence). The CDR3 covers 15 residues. CDR3 nucleotide sequence: TGTGCCAGCAGCCCCCCCGGGACTAGCGGCTACGAGCAGTACTTC. It yields the protein CASSPPGTSGYEQYF.

This clone was found once. The gene calls are TRBV6-2 or TRBV6-3 and TRBJ2-1; TRBD2 matches at 9 bases. Losses at the gene ends were 4 bases for V and 1 base for J; bases not matched to a gene: 5. The germline gives CDR1 MNHEY, CDR2 SVGEGT. CDR3 size: 16 residues. The CDR3 reads CASSSPGLASYNEQFF. In nucleotides, the CDR3 is TGTGCCAGCAGTTCCCCGGGACTAGCTTCCTACAATGAGCAGTTCTTC.

This chain links TRBV11-2 with TRBJ1-1, with 7 bases lining up with TRBD1. CDR1 is SGHAT, CDR2 FQNNGV, per germline. V lost 2 bases, J lost 0 bases, and 9 bases stayed unmatched. This CDR3 region has 17 residues. The CDR3 DNA sequence: TGTGCCAGCAGCTTATTACCGCAGGGGGGTATGAACACTGAAGCTTTCTTT. Translating gives CASSLLPQGGMNTEAFF. Complete variable domain (other parts from reference TRBV11-2 and TRBJ1-1): EAGVAQSPRYKIIEKRQSVAFWCNPISGHATLYWYQQILGQGPKLLIQFQNNGVVDDSQLPKDRFSAERLKGVDSTLKIQPAKLEDSAVYLCASSLLPQGGMNTEAFFGQGTRLTVV.